This entry lists 25 T cell receptor beta chains sequenced from one sample in a study of OX40 agonist ivuxolimab in advanced cancers. Assay used: immunoSEQ multiplex PCR; TCRdb lists only in-frame clones, some missing. The top ten hold more than 20% of the sample, which has some 35,000 clones, roughly 82% seen once. This material consisted of CD4+ or CD8+ T cells sorted from blood, taken in a trial of the OX40 agonist ivuxolimab. The receptors were sampled from an adult with an advanced solid tumor such as melanoma, head and neck, liver or kidney cancer.

This clone was detected once. The J gene is TRBJ2-1, the V gene TRBV28, with unresolved D. Germline CDR1 reads MDHEN; CDR2 reads SYDVKM. The V end was cut by 7 bases, the J end by 6 bases, with 13 bases between. This CDR3 comprises 13 residues. CDR3: CASKAPGFNEQFF. The CDR3 DNA is TGTGCCAGCAAAGCGCCCGGTTTCAATGAGCAGTTCTTC.

This sequence joins TRBV28 and TRBJ2-7; 7 bases are a match to TRBD1. Trimming removed 3 bases from V and 4 bases from J; junction bases left unmatched: 18. CDR1 MDHEN and CDR2 SYDVKM come from the germline V gene. The length of the CDR3 is 18 residues. The CDR3 spells CASSLALRQGQGLYEQYF. CDR3 coding DNA: TGTGCCAGCAGTTTGGCCCTACGACAGGGTCAAGGGTTGTACGAGCAGTACTTC.

The chain couples TRBV14 to TRBJ2-1; 12 bases agree with TRBD2. The germline V gene encodes CDR1 SGHDN and CDR2 FVKESK. The CDR3 sequence is 18 residues long. V lost 0 bases to trimming and J lost 8 bases; unmatched junction nucleotides: 11. CDR3 residues: CASSQDFATSGSDYEQFF. CDR3 bases: TGTGCCAGCAGCCAAGATTTCGCGACTAGCGGGAGTGATTATGAGCAGTTCTTC.

The genes are TRBV5-6 and TRBJ2-7, with TRBD1 identical over 10 bases. The V segment lost 5 bases and the J segment 3 bases; nucleotides outside the gene matches: 11. Per germline, CDR1 SGHDT and CDR2 YYEEEE. The CDR3 runs to 16 residues. The CDR3 loop is CASSSTGGTSNYEQYF. Written as DNA, the CDR3 is TGTGCCAGCAGTTCGACAGGGGGCACTTCAAACTACGAGCAGTACTTC.

The rearrangement uses TRBV7-9 and TRBJ2-7, with unresolved D. V was pared by 1 base and J by 6 bases, with 16 bases between. CDR3 length: 15 amino acids. Germline V CDR1 and CDR2: SEHNR, FQNEAQ (reference sequence). The CDR3 loop reads CASSLEVRPGSEQYF. CDR3 coding DNA: TGTGCCAGCAGCTTAGAGGTTCGCCCTGGCAGCGAGCAGTACTTC.

CDR3 region: CASRSDRLNEKLFF. CDR3 DNA sequence: TGTGCCAGCAGATCGGACAGGCTAAATGAAAAACTGTTTTTT. This chain joins TRBV7-8 and TRBJ1-4; 7 bases align to TRBD1. The CDR3 is 14 residues long. V lost 6 bases, J lost 5 bases, and 6 bases stayed unmatched. Per the germline V gene, CDR1 is SGHVS and CDR2 is FQNEAQ.

This chain uses TRBV27 with TRBJ1-5, with 7 bases lining up with TRBD1. CDR3 length: 14 amino acids. The V segment lost 4 bases and the J segment 6 bases; nucleotides outside the gene matches: 6. In germline, CDR1 is MNHEY, CDR2 SMNVEV (reference sequence). The CDR3 DNA reads as TGTGCCAGCAGTTCGAACAGGGGAGGTCAGCCCCAGCATTTT. Its translation is CASSSNRGGQPQHF.

The chain carries TRBV5-8 and TRBJ1-1; the D gene is possibly TRBD1 (5 bases). V was trimmed by 7 bases and J by 4 bases, leaving 8 bases between them. The length of the CDR3 is 11 residues. Germline V gene sequence: CDR1 SGHTS, CDR2 YDEGEE. CDR3: CASSGGTEAFF. DNA of the CDR3: TGTGCCAGCTCTGGGGGCACTGAAGCTTTCTTT.

The rearrangement links TRBV21-1 to TRBJ1-4; the table assigns TRBD1, which was not confirmed against the DNA. TRBV21-1 is termed a pseudogene. This CDR3 is built from 15 residues. CDR3 protein: CASRKGVPTNEKLFF. CDR3 DNA: TGTGCCAGCAGGAAGGGGGTTCCAACTAATGAAAAACTGTTTTTT.

The rearrangement uses TRBV10-3 and TRBJ1-6; D gene unclear. V lost 3 bases to trimming and J lost 5 bases, with 14 bases between them. Germline assignment: CDR1 ENHRY and CDR2 SYGVKD. The CDR3 runs to 16 residues. In nucleotides, the CDR3 is TGTGCCATCAGTGAAATTCAAGTCACCCATAATTCACCCCTCCACTTT. It encodes CAISEIQVTHNSPLHF.

Here the CDR3 DNA reads TGTGCCAGCAGTCGAGGACAGGGTTCCTACAATGAGCAGTTCTTC. Translating it yields CASSRGQGSYNEQFF. The gene calls are TRBV27 and TRBJ2-1; TRBD1 matches 8 bases. This CDR3 region has 15 residues. Trimming cost V 5 bases and J 1 base; bases outside gene matches: 4. Germline CDR1 and CDR2: MNHEY and SMNVEV (reference sequence).

This chain joins TRBV5-1 and TRBJ1-1, with D uncertain. The CDR3 has 12 amino acids. The germline V and J ends were trimmed by 0 bases and 4 bases, with 4 bases remaining between them. CDR1 is SGHRS, CDR2 YFSETQ, per germline. CDR3 in amino acids: CASSLEGTEAFF. The DNA of the CDR3 is TGCGCCAGCAGCTTGGAGGGCACTGAAGCTTTCTTT.

This chain connects TRBV2 to TRBJ2-2, with TRBD1 identical over 8 bases. From germline, CDR1 is SNHLY and CDR2 FYNNEI. The V and J ends lost 4 bases and 4 bases, in that order; junction bases with no gene match: 5. This CDR3 comprises 15 residues. CDR3 DNA: TGTGCCAGCAGTGCCGGACAGGGAGGCACCGGGGAGCTGTTTTTT. Amino acids: CASSAGQGGTGELFF.

The V and J genes are TRBV15 and TRBJ2-1; 10 bases fit TRBD2. The germline V gene encodes CDR1 LNHNV and CDR2 YYDKDF (reference sequence). J lost 3 bases, V lost 3 bases, and 8 bases had no gene match. This CDR3 region has 17 residues. The chain's CDR3 is CATSSELAGMVYNEQFF. The CDR3 DNA reads as TGTGCCACCAGCAGCGAACTAGCGGGAATGGTCTACAATGAGCAGTTCTTC.

This clone was seen a single time. This same CDR3 is encoded by further DNA sequences in the sample. The chain is built from TRBV5-1 and TRBJ2-6; perhaps D is TRBD1 or TRBD2 (7 bases each). The CDR3 consists of 18 residues. Deletions cut 1 base from V and 0 bases from J, with 14 bases between. Germline V gives CDR1 SGHRS, CDR2 YFSETQ. CDR3 coding DNA: TGCGCCAGCAGCTTGTGGGCAGGGGGGGGCTCTGGGGCCAACGTCCTGACTTTC. This gives the protein CASSLWAGGGSGANVLTF.

The rearrangement links TRBV27 to TRBJ2-1; 14 positions match TRBD2. The CDR3 loop spans 15 amino acids. V gave up 5 bases and J gave up 7 bases; unmatched junction bases: 4. CDR1 MNHEY and CDR2 SMNVEV come from the germline V gene (reference sequence). In nucleotides, the CDR3 is TGTGCCAGCAGTCTTTGGACTAGCGGGGGGAATGAGCAGTTCTTC. Translating it yields CASSLWTSGGNEQFF.

Turning to this clone: At the DNA level, this CDR3 is encoded by other sequences in the same sample as well. The chain carries TRBV27 and TRBJ2-5; no clear D. The CDR3 covers 11 residues. The V end lost 2 bases, the J end lost 5 bases, and 3 bases lay between the germline ends. Germline lookup yields CDR1 MNHEY and CDR2 SMNVEV (reference sequence). CDR3 nucleotides: TGTGCCAGCAGTTTAGGTGAGACCCAGTACTTC. Protein: CASSLGETQYF.

The V call is TRBV19, the J call TRBJ2-1; D is unclear. The CDR3 consists of 14 residues. V was shortened by 10 bases and J by 4 bases, with 17 bases between the two germline ends. Per the germline V gene, CDR1 is LNHDA and CDR2 is SQIVND (reference sequence). The CDR3 coding sequence is TGTGCCACCAAATGGCGGTCAGCTTACAATGAGCAGTTCTTC. Translating gives CATKWRSAYNEQFF.

This rearrangement joins TRBV10-3 to TRBJ2-7; 13 bases match TRBD2. CDR1 is ENHRY and CDR2 is SYGVKD in the germline V gene. The ends lost 10 bases at V and 0 bases at J; junction bases unmatched: 9. The CDR3 sequence is 16 residues long. The CDR3 here is CATSGTSGVTSYEQYF. In DNA form, the CDR3 reads TGTGCCACGTCCGGGACTAGCGGGGTGACCTCCTACGAGCAGTACTTC.

The sample holds one count of this clone. This chain links TRBV10-2 with TRBJ2-1; 9 nucleotides match TRBD2. The CDR3 has 12 residues. The V segment lost 8 bases and the J segment 6 bases; nucleotides outside the gene matches: 2. From germline, CDR1 is WSHSY and CDR2 SAAADI. The CDR3 region has the DNA TGCGCCAGCGCTAGCGGGGCCAATGAGCAGTTCTTC. This encodes CASASGANEQFF.

This chain links TRBV2 with TRBJ2-6; unclear D gene. The CDR3 length is 16 residues. The V gene lost 3 bases and the J gene lost 4 bases, with 13 bases spanning the gap. Per the germline V gene, CDR1 is SNHLY and CDR2 is FYNNEI. The CDR3 DNA sequence: TGTGCCAGCAGTGATAACTTCGGTTCAGGGGCCAACGTCCTGACTTTC. This codes for CASSDNFGSGANVLTF.

V is TRBV30 and J is TRBJ2-3; TRBD2 agrees at 8 bases. From germline, CDR1 is GTSNPN and CDR2 SVGIG (reference sequence). Trimming removed 3 bases from V and 7 bases from J; junction bases left unmatched: 15. This CDR3 is 16 amino acids long. CDR3 nucleotide sequence: TGTGCCTGGAGGGATCATAGCGGGATAGTTTCTAATACGCAGTATTTT. Protein sequence: CAWRDHSGIVSNTQYF.

This clone is termed medium-sized (0.01 to 0.1%). At the DNA level, this CDR3 is encoded by other sequences in the same sample as well. The chain recombines TRBV9 with TRBJ2-7; maybe TRBD2 (5 bases). The CDR3 covers 14 residues. CDR1 is SGDLS and CDR2 is YYNGEE in the germline V gene. Trimming removed 0 bases from V and 3 bases from J, with 10 bases in between. The CDR3 protein is CASSVGWGDYEQYF. The CDR3, as DNA: TGTGCCAGCAGCGTAGGATGGGGAGACTACGAGCAGTACTTC.

V gene TRBV10-2 combines with J gene TRBJ2-1; TRBD2 matches at 10 bases. This CDR3 spans 15 amino acids. Germline V gives CDR1 WSHSY, CDR2 SAAADI. The V and J ends lost 6 bases and 6 bases, in that order; junction bases with no gene match: 8. The chain's CDR3 is CASRGLAGGGNEQFF. Written as DNA, the CDR3 is TGCGCCAGCAGGGGCTTAGCGGGAGGTGGCAATGAGCAGTTCTTC.

The sample holds many counts of this clone. The chain couples TRBV7-9 to TRBJ1-4; the D is unclear. This CDR3 spans 13 amino acids. The germline CDR1 and CDR2 sequences are SEHNR and FQNEAQ (reference sequence). With 7 bases removed from V and 4 bases from J, the gap between germline ends came to 10 bases. Here the CDR3 reads CASTEGGNEKLFF. For the CDR3, the DNA is TGTGCCAGCACCGAGGGCGGTAATGAAAAACTGTTTTTT.